The next 12 T cell receptor beta chains were all read from a single sample in a study of long-term antiretroviral therapy in people with HIV. Version v3.0 of the immunoSEQ assay ran at survey level. The method was immunoSEQ multiplex PCR; TCRdb's version includes in-frame clones alone and lacks a portion of them. The table lists more than 25,000 clones, about 88% of them singletons. This material consisted of unsorted PBMCs, taken 2 years after starting antiretroviral therapy. The source is a man aged 50 to 60 with HIV.

The rearrangement links TRBV4-3 to TRBJ2-6; D not certain. CDR1 is LGHNA and CDR2 is YSLEER in the germline V gene. The V gene lost 1 base and the J gene lost 0 bases, with 7 bases spanning the gap. The CDR3 loop spans 16 amino acids. The chain's CDR3 is CASSQGYSSGANVLTF. The CDR3 DNA sequence: TGCGCCAGCAGCCAAGGATACTCCTCTGGGGCCAACGTCCTGACTTTC.

This clone was seen a few times. The gene calls are TRBV9 and TRBJ2-1, with 8 bases aligning to TRBD2. Germline V gives CDR1 SGDLS, CDR2 YYNGEE. This CDR3 region has 14 residues. Trimming removed 4 bases from V and 6 bases from J; junction bases left unmatched: 6. Written as DNA, the CDR3 is TGTGCCAGCAGCCTTTGGACTAGCACCAATGAGCAGTTCTTC. It is translated as CASSLWTSTNEQFF. The full variable domain, rest sourced from reference TRBV9 and TRBJ2-1, is DSGVTQTPKHLITATGQRVTLRCSPRSGDLSVYWYQQSLDQGLQFLIQYYNGEERAKGNILERFSAQQFPDLHSELNLSSLELGDSALYFCASSLWTSTNEQFFGPGTRLTVL.

This clone was detected only once. The CDR3 loop is CASSSQDPTDTQYF. The DNA for the CDR3 is TGCGCCAGCAGCTCCCAAGATCCCACAGATACGCAGTATTTT. This chain links TRBV5-1 with TRBJ2-3; D ambiguous. In germline, CDR1 is SGHRS, CDR2 YFSETQ. The CDR3 covers 14 residues. Trimming shortened V by 3 bases and J by 2 bases, and 10 bases separated the two germline ends. Combining the CDR3 with reference TRBV5-1 and TRBJ2-3 gives the whole variable domain KAGVTQTPRYLIKTRGQQVTLSCSPISGHRSVSWYQQTPGQGLQFLFEYFSETQRNKGNFPGRFSGRQFSNSRSEMNVSTLELGDSALYLCASSSQDPTDTQYFGPGTRLTVL.

The rearrangement links TRBV7-9 to TRBJ1-4; D is perhaps TRBD1 (5 bases). Germline V CDR1 and CDR2: SEHNR, FQNEAQ (reference sequence). This CDR3 is 15 amino acids long. V lost 1 base and J 6 bases, leaving 12 bases between the germline ends. The CDR3 reads CASSLVGTRDEKLFF. The CDR3 DNA reads TGTGCCAGCAGCTTAGTAGGGACGCGGGATGAAAAACTGTTTTTT.

The chain joins TRBV30 to TRBJ1-5; TRBD1 matches at 8 bases. Germline V gene lookup returns CDR1 GTSNPN and CDR2 SVGIG (reference sequence). This CDR3 contains 15 residues. V shed 0 bases, J shed 4 bases, and the junction held 5 bases outside the gene matches. The DNA for the CDR3 is TGTGCCTGGAGTGTACGGGACAGGCCGAATCAGCCCCAGCATTTT. Translating gives CAWSVRDRPNQPQHF.

The V and J genes are TRBV30 and TRBJ1-2, with TRBD1 matching over 8 bases. Germline trimming cut 3 bases from V and 4 bases from J; bases unmatched to any gene: 4. Germline CDR1 GTSNPN, CDR2 SVGIG (reference sequence). The CDR3 is 13 amino acids. The CDR3 sequence is CAWSDQGAYGYTF. CDR3 coding DNA: TGTGCCTGGAGCGATCAGGGGGCCTATGGCTACACCTTC.

The chain couples TRBV7-2 to TRBJ1-4; 8 bases fit TRBD1. From germline, CDR1 is SGHTA and CDR2 FQGNSA. CDR3 length equals 13 residues. Trimming removed 4 bases from V and 7 bases from J; junction bases left unmatched: 2. In nucleotides, the CDR3 is TGTGCCAGCAGCTCTACAGGGGGTGAAAAACTGTTTTTT. Amino acids: CASSSTGGEKLFF. The full variable domain, rest sourced from reference TRBV7-2 and TRBJ1-4, is GAGVSQSPSNKVTEKGKDVELRCDPISGHTALYWYRQSLGQGLEFLIYFQGNSAPDKSGLPSDRFSAERTGGSVSTLTIQRTQQEDSAVYLCASSSTGGEKLFFGSGTQLSVL.

The rearrangement joins TRBV5-1 to TRBJ2-7; 8 nucleotides match TRBD1. The CDR3 loop spans 13 amino acids. Germline V gene lookup returns CDR1 SGHRS and CDR2 YFSETQ. The ends lost 4 bases at V and 2 bases at J; junction bases unmatched: 2. CDR3 sequence reads: CASSQQGAYEQYF. The CDR3 DNA sequence: TGCGCCAGCAGCCAACAGGGGGCCTACGAGCAGTACTTC.

This chain uses TRBV10-3 with TRBJ1-3; D not resolved. CDR1 is ENHRY, CDR2 SYGVKD, per germline. The germline V and J ends were trimmed by 4 bases and 4 bases, with 20 bases remaining between them. CDR3 length: 17 residues. CDR3 amino acids: CAISAKGSPAEGNTIYF. In nucleotides, the CDR3 is TGTGCCATCAGTGCCAAAGGATCGCCTGCGGAGGGAAACACCATATATTTT.

V gene TRBV2 combines with J gene TRBJ2-3; 10 positions agree with TRBD2. Germline-derived CDR1 and CDR2 are SNHLY and FYNNEI. The CDR3 covers 19 residues. The ends lost 3 bases at V and 1 base at J; junction bases unmatched: 13. The CDR3 is CASSEGKRGGVVGTDTQYF. The CDR3 nucleotides read TGTGCCAGCAGTGAGGGGAAGCGGGGGGGCGTCGTGGGCACAGATACGCAGTATTTT.

The genes are TRBV7-2 and TRBJ2-2, with TRBD2 matching 7 bases. V trimming: 1 base; J trimming: 6 bases; junction bases outside the gene matches: 14. Germline V gene sequence: CDR1 SGHTA, CDR2 FQGNSA. The CDR3 loop spans 18 amino acids. CDR3 in amino acids: CASSLVPGGPVQAGELFF. The DNA of the CDR3 is TGTGCCAGCAGCTTAGTACCGGGAGGCCCTGTGCAGGCCGGGGAGCTGTTTTTT. Complete variable domain (other parts from reference TRBV7-2 and TRBJ2-2): GAGVSQSPSNKVTEKGKDVELRCDPISGHTALYWYRQSLGQGLEFLIYFQGNSAPDKSGLPSDRFSAERTGGSVSTLTIQRTQQEDSAVYLCASSLVPGGPVQAGELFFGEGSRLTVL.

The genes are TRBV6-6 and TRBJ2-5; D not certain. Germline CDR1 and CDR2: MNHNY and SVGAGI (reference sequence). CDR3 length: 15 amino acids. V dropped 6 bases and J dropped 4 bases, with 18 bases sitting between them. DNA of the CDR3: TGTGCCAGCAGGCCGGGTCTTTGGATGGCAGAGACCCAGTACTTC. Translating it yields CASRPGLWMAETQYF.